This is a list of T cell receptor beta chains from one sample in a study of T cells in severe cutaneous drug reactions. TCRdb reworked the multiplex PCR reads into one entry per CDR3 protein, no DNA. The ten top clones account for roughly 15%, within a sample of several thousand distinct CDR3 sequences. Sequences were obtained from PBMCs. Receptors were obtained from a human donor with a severe cutaneous adverse drug reaction. CDR3s include the opening cysteine and the closing phenylalanine or tryptophan. Only some rows state a clone size, as once, few, many or a class for expanded clones.

cdr3_aa,clone_size,j_call,v_call
CASTGTVSYNEQFF,medium-sized,TRBJ2-1,TRBV6-2/TRBV6-3
CASGLNLGQALNEQFF,-,TRBJ2-1,TRBV5-4
CSATGTSGTDTQYF,-,TRBJ2-3,TRBV20-1
CASSGQSNYGYTF,-,TRBJ1-2,TRBV2
CASSLTGEGYEQYF,-,TRBJ2-7,TRBV5-1
CASSPTSVSYEQYF,-,TRBJ2-7,TRBV5-6
CASRRASGGYNEQFF,-,TRBJ2-1,TRBV2
CASSPPGPLKQETQYF,-,TRBJ2-5,TRBV7-9
CASGPGAYNEQFF,-,TRBJ2-1,TRBV12-5
CASSAGSGTGSDTQYF,-,TRBJ2-3,TRBV9